What follows describes a single T cell receptor beta chain. Described time point: blood 4 weeks post-SBRT, at nephrectomy. Treatment specified: 15 Gy SBRT to primary tumor, nephrectomy 4 weeks later. This sample stems from a study of radiation and T cells in renal cell carcinoma. This CDR3 is 15 amino acids long. Trimming took off 0 bases at V and 1 base at J, with 8 bases between the two ends. In germline, CDR1 is SGHTA, CDR2 FQGTGA. Sequencing used immunoSEQ multiplex PCR; TCRdb keeps in-frame clones, though not all of them. The sample has about 170,000 clones, about 88% seen once. The chain joins TRBV7-3 to TRBJ2-3; unclear D gene. The sequence was obtained from a woman aged 45 to 65 with renal cell carcinoma. The sequencing here drew on blood, taken from a patient whose treatment included radiotherapy and nephrectomy. This CDR3 is CASSLTGGRTDTQYF. As DNA, the CDR3 is TGTGCCAGCAGCTTAACTGGTGGGCGCACAGATACGCAGTATTTT.